This TCR beta chain was sequenced for a study of CD8+ T cells in alopecia areata. Study conclusions and caveats: With tofacitinib ongoing, many expanded lesional clones persisted in both scalp and blood.

This clone was seen at least ten times. Its antigen is as yet unknown. Described treatment: oral pan-JAK inhibitor, 5-10 mg twice daily. Isolated RNA was reverse transcribed into cDNA used as the sequencing template. Some clones are missing from TCRdb's copy, which holds only in-frame ones; the method was immunoSEQ multiplex PCR. The profile covers 150,000 to 200,000 clones, with 64% appearing a single time and roughly 1.3% taken by the ten largest. Germline lookup yields CDR1 SGHDT and CDR2 YYEEEE. V lost 4 bases, J lost 8 bases, and 6 bases lay in between. The CDR3 has 10 amino acids. This chain joins TRBV5-6 and TRBJ1-1; D is unclear. The source of this sequence is a human donor with alopecia areata. The sequenced sample was CD4+ T cells sorted from blood, obtained around week 49, from a patient treated with tofacitinib. The chain's CDR3 is CASSPTEAFF. Written as DNA, the CDR3 is TGTGCCAGCAGCCCGACAGAAGCTTTCTTT.